This TCR beta chain was retrieved from a study of T cells in Graves' hyperthyroidism and ophthalmopathy. V gave up 4 bases and J gave up 8 bases; unmatched junction bases: 8. CDR3 size: 15 residues. Germline values: CDR1 SGHAT, CDR2 FQNNGV. TCR beta CDR3 regions were amplified from RNA transcripts. The HTBI primer set served for first-round RT-PCR of the TCR CDR3. Using its own MiXCR run on the multiplex PCR reads, TCRdb lists one record per CDR3 protein. The sample lists 500,000 to 600,000 distinct CDR3 sequences, around 46% occurring once. This clonotype was detected ten times or more. The sample consisted of peripheral blood or thyroid tissue (not recorded which). This receptor was identified in a young woman with Graves' hyperthyroidism. The J gene is TRBJ1-4, the V gene TRBV11-2, with 9 bases aligning to TRBD1. As DNA, the CDR3 is TGTGCCAGCAGCTCCTACAGGGGGCAGAAGGAAAAACTGTTTTTT. Amino acids: CASSSYRGQKEKLFF.